The text below deals with one T cell receptor (beta chain). No antigen is known for it. Synthesis of TCR cDNA relied on 5'RACE template switching, which attached a universal primer site and UMIs. Each CDR3 protein is one row after TCRdb ran MiXCR on the 5' RACE reads. Of 400,000 or so distinct CDR3 sequences listed, under 7.5% are singletons. This record belongs to a study of T cells after yellow fever vaccination. Study results and caveats: Shared CD4/CD8 clonotypes were a small share, likely from convergent recombination. Booster sampling recovered most clones from primary vaccination (approximately 97% CD4, approximately 90% CD8). The study found a weaker secondary response that peaked faster, day 5 versus 15.

Looked up from germline, CDR1 is KGHSH and CDR2 is LQKENI. The V and J ends lost 6 bases and 0 bases respectively, with 12 bases between them. CDR3 length: 14 amino acids. The TCR originated in a man aged 30 to 39 who received the YFV17D yellow fever vaccine. This chain connects TRBV18 to TRBJ2-7; D unclear. Here the sequenced sample was PBMCs, taken 5 days after the yellow fever booster vaccination. This chain's CDR3 is CASSGSAGSYEQYF. DNA of the CDR3: TGTGCCAGCTCGGGATCGGCAGGCTCCTACGAGCAGTACTTC.